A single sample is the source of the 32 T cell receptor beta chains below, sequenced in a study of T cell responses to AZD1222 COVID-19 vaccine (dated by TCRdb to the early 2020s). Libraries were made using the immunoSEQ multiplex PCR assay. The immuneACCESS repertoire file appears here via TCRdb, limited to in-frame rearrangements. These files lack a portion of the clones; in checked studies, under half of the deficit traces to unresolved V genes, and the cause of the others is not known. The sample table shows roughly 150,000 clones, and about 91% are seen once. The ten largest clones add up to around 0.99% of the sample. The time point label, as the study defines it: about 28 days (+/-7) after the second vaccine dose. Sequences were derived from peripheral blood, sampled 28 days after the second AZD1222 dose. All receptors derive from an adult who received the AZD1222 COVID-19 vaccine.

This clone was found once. The CDR3 reads CASSQAGPDPYF. CDR3 DNA sequence: TGCGCCAGCAGCCAAGCCGGACCCGACCCGTATTTT. The chain has TRBV4-1 and TRBJ2-3; D remains ambiguous. The length of the CDR3 is 12 residues. V dropped 1 base and J dropped 14 bases, with 13 bases sitting between them. Germline V CDR1 and CDR2: MGHRA, YSYEKL.

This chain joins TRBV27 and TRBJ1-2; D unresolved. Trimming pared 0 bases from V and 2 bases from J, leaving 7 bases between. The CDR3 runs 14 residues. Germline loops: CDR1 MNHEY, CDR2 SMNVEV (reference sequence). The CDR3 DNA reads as TGTGCCAGCAGTTTATCGAGGCTCAACTATGGCTACACCTTC. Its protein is CASSLSRLNYGYTF.

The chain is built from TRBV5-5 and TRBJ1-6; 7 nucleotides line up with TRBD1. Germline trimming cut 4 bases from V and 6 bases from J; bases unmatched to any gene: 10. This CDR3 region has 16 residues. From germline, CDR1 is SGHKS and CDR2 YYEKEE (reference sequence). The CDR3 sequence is CASSLPGQRFNSPLHF. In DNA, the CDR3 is TGTGCCAGCAGCCTGCCGGGACAGCGGTTTAATTCACCCCTCCACTTT.

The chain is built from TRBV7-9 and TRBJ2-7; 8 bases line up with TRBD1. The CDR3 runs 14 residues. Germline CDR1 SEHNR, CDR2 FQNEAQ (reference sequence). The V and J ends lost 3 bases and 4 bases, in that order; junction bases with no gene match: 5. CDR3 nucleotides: TGTGCCAGCAGCTTGGACAGGGAATTGTACGAGCAGTACTTC. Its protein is CASSLDRELYEQYF.

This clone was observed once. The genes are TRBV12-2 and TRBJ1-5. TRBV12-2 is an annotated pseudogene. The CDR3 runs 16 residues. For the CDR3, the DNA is TGTGCAAGTCGCTTAGCGCAAGGGTTTAGCAATCAGCCCCAGCATTTT. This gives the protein CASRLAQGFSNQPQHF.

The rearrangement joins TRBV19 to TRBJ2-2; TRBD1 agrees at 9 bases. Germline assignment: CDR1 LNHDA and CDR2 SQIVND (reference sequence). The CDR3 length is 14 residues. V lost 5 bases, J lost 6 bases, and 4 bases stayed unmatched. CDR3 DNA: TGTGCCAGTAGTTACAGGGGGCTCGCCGGGGAGCTGTTTTTT. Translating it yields CASSYRGLAGELFF.

The CDR3 DNA reads as TGTGCCAGCTCATACGGAAACACCATATATTTT. It translates to CASSYGNTIYF. V gene TRBV18 combines with J gene TRBJ1-3; unclear D gene. The germline CDR1 and CDR2 sequences are KGHSH and LQKENI. This CDR3 is built from 11 residues. With 5 bases removed from V and 4 bases from J, the gap between germline ends came to 3 bases. Full variable domain (rest looked up from reference TRBV18 and TRBJ1-3): NAGVMQNPRHLVRRRGQEARLRCSPMKGHSHVYWYRQLPEEGLKFMVYLQKENIIDESGMPKERFSAEFPKEGPSILRIQQVVRGDSAAYFCASSYGNTIYFGEGSWLTVV.

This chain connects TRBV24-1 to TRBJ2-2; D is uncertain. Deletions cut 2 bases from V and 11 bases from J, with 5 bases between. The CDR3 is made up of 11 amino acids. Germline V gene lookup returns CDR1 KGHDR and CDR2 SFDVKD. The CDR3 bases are TGTGCCACCAGTGATTCCCTCGAGCTGTTTTTT. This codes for CATSDSLELFF.

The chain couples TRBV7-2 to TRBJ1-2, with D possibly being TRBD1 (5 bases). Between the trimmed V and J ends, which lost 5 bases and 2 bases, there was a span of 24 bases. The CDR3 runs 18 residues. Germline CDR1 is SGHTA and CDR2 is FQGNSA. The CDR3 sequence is CASSLKAGTAFSNYGYTF. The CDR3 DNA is TGTGCCAGCAGCCTAAAAGCCGGGACGGCTTTCTCGAACTATGGCTACACCTTC.

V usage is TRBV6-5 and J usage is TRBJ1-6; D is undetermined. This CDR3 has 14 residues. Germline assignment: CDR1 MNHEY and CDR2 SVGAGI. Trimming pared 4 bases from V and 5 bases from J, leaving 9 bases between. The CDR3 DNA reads TGTGCCAGCAGTTGGTACAGCAATAATTCACCCCTCCACTTT. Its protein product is CASSWYSNNSPLHF.

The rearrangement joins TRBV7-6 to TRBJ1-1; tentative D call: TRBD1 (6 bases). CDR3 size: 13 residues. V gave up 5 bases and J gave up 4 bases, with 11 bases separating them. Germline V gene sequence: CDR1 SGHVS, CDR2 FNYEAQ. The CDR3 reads CASSRRDTTEAFF. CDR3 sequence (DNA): TGTGCCAGCAGCCGACGGGACACCACTGAAGCTTTCTTT.

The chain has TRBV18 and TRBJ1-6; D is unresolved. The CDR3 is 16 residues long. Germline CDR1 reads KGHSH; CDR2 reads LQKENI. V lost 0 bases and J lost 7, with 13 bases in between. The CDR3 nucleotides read TGTGCCAGCTCACCACCGTCCATGAGGGCGAATTCACCCCTCCACTTT. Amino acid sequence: CASSPPSMRANSPLHF.

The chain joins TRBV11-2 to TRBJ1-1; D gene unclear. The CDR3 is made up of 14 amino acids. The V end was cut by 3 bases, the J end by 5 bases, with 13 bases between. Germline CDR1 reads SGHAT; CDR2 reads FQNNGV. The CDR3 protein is CASSFQRVGTEAFF. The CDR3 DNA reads TGTGCCAGCAGCTTCCAGAGGGTGGGGACTGAAGCTTTCTTT.

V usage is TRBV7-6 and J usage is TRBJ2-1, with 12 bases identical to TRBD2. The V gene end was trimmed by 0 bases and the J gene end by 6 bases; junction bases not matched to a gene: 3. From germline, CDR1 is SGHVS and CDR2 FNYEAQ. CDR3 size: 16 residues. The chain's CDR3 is CASSLALAGGLNEQFF. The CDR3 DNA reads TGTGCCAGCAGCTTAGCCCTAGCGGGGGGGCTCAATGAGCAGTTCTTC.

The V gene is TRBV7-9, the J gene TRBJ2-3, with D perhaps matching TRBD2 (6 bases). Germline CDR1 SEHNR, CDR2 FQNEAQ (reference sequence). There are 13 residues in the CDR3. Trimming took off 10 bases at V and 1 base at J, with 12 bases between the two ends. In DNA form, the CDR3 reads TGTGCCAAGGGGATAGCGGGCACAGATACGCAGTATTTT. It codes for CAKGIAGTDTQYF.

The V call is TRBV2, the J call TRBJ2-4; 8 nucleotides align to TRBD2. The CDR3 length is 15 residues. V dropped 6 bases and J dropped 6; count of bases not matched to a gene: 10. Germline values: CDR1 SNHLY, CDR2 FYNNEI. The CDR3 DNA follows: TGTGCCAGCAGCCCCACGGGGGGGCCCTCAAACATTCAGTACTTC. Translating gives CASSPTGGPSNIQYF. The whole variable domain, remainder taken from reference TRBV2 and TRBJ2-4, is EPEVTQTPSHQVTQMGQEVILRCVPISNHLYFYWYRQILGQKVEFLVSFYNNEISEKSEIFDDQFSVERPDGSNFTLKIRSTKLEDSAMYFCASSPTGGPSNIQYFGAGTRLSVL.

CDR3 DNA: TGTGCCAGCAGCCCAGTCCGGACGGAGACCCAGTACTTC. It is translated as CASSPVRTETQYF. V and J are TRBV7-6 and TRBJ2-5, with D unresolved. V lost 5 bases, J lost 5 bases, and 12 bases lay in between. This CDR3 comprises 13 residues. The germline V gene encodes CDR1 SGHVS and CDR2 FNYEAQ.

CDR3 amino acids: CASSPRRNLAKNIQYF. CDR3 bases: TGTGCCAGCAGCCCTAGACGTAATCTAGCCAAAAACATTCAGTACTTC. The rearrangement uses TRBV6-2 or TRBV6-3 and TRBJ2-4; D not resolved. V was cut by 6 bases and J by 0 bases, with 15 bases left in between. The germline V gene encodes CDR1 MNHEY and CDR2 SVGEGT. The CDR3 has 16 amino acids.

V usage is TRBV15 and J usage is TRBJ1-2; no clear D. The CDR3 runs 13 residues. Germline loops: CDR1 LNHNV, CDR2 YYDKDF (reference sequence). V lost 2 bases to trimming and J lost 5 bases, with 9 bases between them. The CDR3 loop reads CATSRRSEYGYTF. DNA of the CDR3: TGTGCCACCAGCAGACGAAGCGAGTATGGCTACACCTTC.

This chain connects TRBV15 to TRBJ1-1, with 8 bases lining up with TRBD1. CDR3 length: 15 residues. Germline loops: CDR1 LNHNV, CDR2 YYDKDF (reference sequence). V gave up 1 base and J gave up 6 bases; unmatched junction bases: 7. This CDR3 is CATSRGQGTWAEAFF. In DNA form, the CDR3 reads TGTGCCACCAGCAGAGGACAGGGGACTTGGGCTGAAGCTTTCTTT.

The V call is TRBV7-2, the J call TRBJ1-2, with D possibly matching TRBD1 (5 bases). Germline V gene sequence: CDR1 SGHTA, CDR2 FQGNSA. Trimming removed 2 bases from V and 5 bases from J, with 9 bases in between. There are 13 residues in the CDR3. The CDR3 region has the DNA TGTGCCAGCAGCTTAAGCAGGGAGTATGGCTACACCTTC. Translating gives CASSLSREYGYTF. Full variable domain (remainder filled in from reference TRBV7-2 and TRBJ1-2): GAGVSQSPSNKVTEKGKDVELRCDPISGHTALYWYRQSLGQGLEFLIYFQGNSAPDKSGLPSDRFSAERTGGSVSTLTIQRTQQEDSAVYLCASSLSREYGYTFGSGTRLTVV.

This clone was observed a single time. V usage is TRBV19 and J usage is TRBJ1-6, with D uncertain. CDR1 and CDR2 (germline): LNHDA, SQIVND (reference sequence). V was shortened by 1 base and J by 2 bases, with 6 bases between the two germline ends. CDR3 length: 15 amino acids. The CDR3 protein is CASSIGLTYNSPLHF. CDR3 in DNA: TGTGCCAGTAGTATAGGCCTGACCTATAATTCACCCCTCCACTTT.

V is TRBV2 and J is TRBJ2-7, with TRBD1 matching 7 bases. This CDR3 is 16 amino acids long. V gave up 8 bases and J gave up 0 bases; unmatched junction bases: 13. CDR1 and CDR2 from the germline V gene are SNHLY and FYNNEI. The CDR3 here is CASLGTATDLSYEQYF. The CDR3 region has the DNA TGTGCCAGCCTAGGGACAGCGACTGACCTCTCCTACGAGCAGTACTTC.

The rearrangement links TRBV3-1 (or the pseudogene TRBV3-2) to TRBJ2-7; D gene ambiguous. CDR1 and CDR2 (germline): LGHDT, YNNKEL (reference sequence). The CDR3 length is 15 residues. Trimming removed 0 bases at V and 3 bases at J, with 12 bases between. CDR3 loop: CASSQDWAGNYEQYF. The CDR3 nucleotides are TGTGCCAGCAGCCAAGATTGGGCAGGTAACTACGAGCAGTACTTC.

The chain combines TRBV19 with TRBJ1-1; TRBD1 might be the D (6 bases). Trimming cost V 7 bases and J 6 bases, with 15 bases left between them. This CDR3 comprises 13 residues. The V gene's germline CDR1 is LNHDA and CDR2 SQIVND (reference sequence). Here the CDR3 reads CASNQRGDAEAFF. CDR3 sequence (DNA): TGTGCCAGTAATCAGAGGGGGGATGCTGAAGCTTTCTTT.

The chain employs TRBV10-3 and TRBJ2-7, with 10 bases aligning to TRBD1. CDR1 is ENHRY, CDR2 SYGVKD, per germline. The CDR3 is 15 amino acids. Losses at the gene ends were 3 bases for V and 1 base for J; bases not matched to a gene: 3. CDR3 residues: CAISDDRGPSYEQYF. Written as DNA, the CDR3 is TGTGCCATCAGTGACGACAGGGGGCCATCCTACGAGCAGTACTTC.

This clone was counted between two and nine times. The CDR3 region has the DNA TGTGCCAGCAGCGTGGAGGACAGGGGAGGTTCACCCCTCCACTTT. Encoded protein: CASSVEDRGGSPLHF. The J gene is TRBJ1-6, the V gene TRBV9; TRBD1 matches 9 bases. The V gene's germline CDR1 is SGDLS and CDR2 YYNGEE. V trimming: 2 bases; J trimming: 9 bases; junction bases outside the gene matches: 6. This CDR3 comprises 15 residues.

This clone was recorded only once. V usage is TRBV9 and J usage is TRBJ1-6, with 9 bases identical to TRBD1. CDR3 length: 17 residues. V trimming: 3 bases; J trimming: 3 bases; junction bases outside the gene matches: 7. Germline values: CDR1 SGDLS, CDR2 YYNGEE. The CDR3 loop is CASSEGTGKLYNSPLHF. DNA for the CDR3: TGTGCCAGCAGCGAAGGGACAGGGAAACTCTATAATTCACCCCTCCACTTT.

CDR3 in DNA: TGTGCCAGCAGCCGAAACCCTGGAAACACCATATATTTT. This translates into CASSRNPGNTIYF. The chain combines TRBV3-1 (or the pseudogene TRBV3-2) with TRBJ1-3; unclear D gene. The length of the CDR3 is 13 residues. V lost 4 bases to trimming and J lost 2 bases, with 6 bases between them. CDR1 is LGHDT, CDR2 YNNKEL, per germline (reference sequence).

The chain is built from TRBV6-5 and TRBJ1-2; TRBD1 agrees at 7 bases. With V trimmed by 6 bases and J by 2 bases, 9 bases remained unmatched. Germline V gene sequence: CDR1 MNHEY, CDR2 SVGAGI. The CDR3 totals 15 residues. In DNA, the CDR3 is TGTGCCAGCAGGGACAGACAGGGACCGAACTATGGCTACACCTTC. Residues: CASRDRQGPNYGYTF.

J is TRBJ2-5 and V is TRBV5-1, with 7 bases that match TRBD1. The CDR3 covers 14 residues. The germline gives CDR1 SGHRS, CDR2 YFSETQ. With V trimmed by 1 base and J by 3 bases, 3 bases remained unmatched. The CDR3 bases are TGCGCCAGCAGCTTGACAGGGGCGGAAGAGACCCAGTACTTC. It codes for CASSLTGAEETQYF. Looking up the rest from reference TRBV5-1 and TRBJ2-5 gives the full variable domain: KAGVTQTPRYLIKTRGQQVTLSCSPISGHRSVSWYQQTPGQGLQFLFEYFSETQRNKGNFPGRFSGRQFSNSRSEMNVSTLELGDSALYLCASSLTGAEETQYFGPGTRLLVL.

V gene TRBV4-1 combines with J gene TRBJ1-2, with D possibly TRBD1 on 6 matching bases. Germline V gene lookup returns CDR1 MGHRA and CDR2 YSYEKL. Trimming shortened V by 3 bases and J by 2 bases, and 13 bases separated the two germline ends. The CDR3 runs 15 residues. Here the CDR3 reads CASSQAFTGNYGYTF. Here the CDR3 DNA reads TGCGCCAGCAGCCAGGCATTTACAGGGAACTATGGCTACACCTTC.